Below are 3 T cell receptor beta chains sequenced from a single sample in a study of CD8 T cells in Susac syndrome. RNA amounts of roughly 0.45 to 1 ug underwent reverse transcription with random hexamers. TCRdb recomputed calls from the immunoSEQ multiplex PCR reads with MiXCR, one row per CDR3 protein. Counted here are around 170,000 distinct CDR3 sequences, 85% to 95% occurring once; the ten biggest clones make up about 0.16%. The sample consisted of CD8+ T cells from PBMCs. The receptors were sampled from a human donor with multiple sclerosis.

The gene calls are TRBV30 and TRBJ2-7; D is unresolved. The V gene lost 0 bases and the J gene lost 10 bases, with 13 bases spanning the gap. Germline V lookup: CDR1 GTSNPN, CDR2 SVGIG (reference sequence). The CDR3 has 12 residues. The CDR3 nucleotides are TGTGCCTGGAGTGTACCCTGGATCGACCAGTACTTC. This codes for CAWSVPWIDQYF. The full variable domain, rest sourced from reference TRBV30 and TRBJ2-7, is SQTIHQWPATLVQPVGSPLSLECTVEGTSNPNLYWYRQAAGRGLQLLFYSVGIGQISSEVPQNLSASRPQDRQFILSSKKLLLSDSGFYLCAWSVPWIDQYFGPGTRLTVT.

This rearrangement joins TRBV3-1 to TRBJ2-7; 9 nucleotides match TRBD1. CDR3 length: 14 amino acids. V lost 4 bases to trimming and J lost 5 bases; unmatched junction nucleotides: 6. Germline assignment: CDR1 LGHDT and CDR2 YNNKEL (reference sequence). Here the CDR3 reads CASSPGQGSDEQYF. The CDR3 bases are TGTGCCAGCAGCCCGGGACAGGGAAGCGACGAGCAGTACTTC.

The CDR3 coding sequence is TGCGCCAGCAGCCAAGTAAAAGGAAGCCCGAAGACCCAGTACTTC. This codes for CASSQVKGSPKTQYF. The chain couples TRBV4-1 to TRBJ2-5; D call uncertain. This CDR3 contains 15 residues. Germline values: CDR1 MGHRA, CDR2 YSYEKL. V lost 1 base and J lost 6, with 15 bases in between.